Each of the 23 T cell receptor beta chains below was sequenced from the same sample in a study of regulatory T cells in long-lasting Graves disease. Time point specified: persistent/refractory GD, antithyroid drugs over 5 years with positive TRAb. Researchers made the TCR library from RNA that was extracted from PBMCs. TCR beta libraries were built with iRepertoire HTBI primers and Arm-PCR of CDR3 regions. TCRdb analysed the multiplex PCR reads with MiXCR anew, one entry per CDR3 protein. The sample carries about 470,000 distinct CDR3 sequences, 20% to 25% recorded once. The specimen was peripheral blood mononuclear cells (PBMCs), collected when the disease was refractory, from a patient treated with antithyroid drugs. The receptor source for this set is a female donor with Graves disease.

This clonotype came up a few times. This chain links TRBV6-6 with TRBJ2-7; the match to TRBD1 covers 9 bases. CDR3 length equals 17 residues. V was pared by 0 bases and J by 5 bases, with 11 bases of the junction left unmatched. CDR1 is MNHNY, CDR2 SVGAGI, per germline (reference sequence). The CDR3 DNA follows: TGTGCCAGCAGTTACTCGGGGGCGGGACAGGGTCTCAACGAGCAGTACTTC. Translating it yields CASSYSGAGQGLNEQYF.

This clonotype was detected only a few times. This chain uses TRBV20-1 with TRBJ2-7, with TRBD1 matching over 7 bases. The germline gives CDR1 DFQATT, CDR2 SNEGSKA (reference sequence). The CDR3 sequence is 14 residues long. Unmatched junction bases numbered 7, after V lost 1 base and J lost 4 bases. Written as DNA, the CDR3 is TGCAGTGCTAGAGTTAGGGGGCTTGGGTACGAGCAGTACTTC. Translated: CSARVRGLGYEQYF.

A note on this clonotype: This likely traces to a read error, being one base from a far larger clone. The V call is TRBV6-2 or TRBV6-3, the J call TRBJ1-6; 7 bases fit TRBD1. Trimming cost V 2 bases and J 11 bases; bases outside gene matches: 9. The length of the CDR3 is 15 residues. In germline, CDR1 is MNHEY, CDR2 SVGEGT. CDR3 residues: CASSYLTGVGPPLHF. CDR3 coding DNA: TGTGCCAGCAGTTACCTCACAGGGGTAGGCCCACCCCTCCACTTT.

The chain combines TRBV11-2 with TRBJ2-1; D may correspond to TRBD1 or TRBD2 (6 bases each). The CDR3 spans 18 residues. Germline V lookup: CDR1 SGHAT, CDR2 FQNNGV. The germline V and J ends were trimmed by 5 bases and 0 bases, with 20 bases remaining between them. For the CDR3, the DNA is TGTGCCAGCAGCGCCGAAGCGGGCAGGGGAAGCTCCTACAATGAGCAGTTCTTC. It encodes CASSAEAGRGSSYNEQFF.

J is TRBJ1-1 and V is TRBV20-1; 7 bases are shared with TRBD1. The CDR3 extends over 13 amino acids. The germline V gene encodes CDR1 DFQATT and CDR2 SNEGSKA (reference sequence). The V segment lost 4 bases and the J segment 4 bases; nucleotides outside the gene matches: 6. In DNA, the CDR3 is TGCAGTGCTAAGACAGGGATGGCCACTGAAGCTTTCTTT. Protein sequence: CSAKTGMATEAFF.

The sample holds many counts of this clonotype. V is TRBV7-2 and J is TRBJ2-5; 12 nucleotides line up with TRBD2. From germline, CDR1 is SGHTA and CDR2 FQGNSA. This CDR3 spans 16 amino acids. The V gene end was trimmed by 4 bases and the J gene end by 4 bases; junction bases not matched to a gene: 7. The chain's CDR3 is CASSSSSGGAGETQYF. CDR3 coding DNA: TGTGCCAGCAGCTCCTCTAGCGGGGGGGCCGGAGAGACCCAGTACTTC.

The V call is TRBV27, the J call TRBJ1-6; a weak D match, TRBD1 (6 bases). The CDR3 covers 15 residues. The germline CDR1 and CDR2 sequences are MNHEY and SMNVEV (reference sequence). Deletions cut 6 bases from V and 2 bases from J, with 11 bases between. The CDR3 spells CASRLQGPYNSPLHF. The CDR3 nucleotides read TGTGCCAGCAGGTTGCAGGGGCCCTATAATTCACCCCTCCACTTT.

The CDR3 bases are TGTGCCAGCAGCCAAGTGTACGGGACAGGGGTCAATGAGCAGTACTTC. It codes for CASSQVYGTGVNEQYF. The chain couples TRBV14 to TRBJ2-7; 10 bases are a match to TRBD1. V dropped 1 base and J dropped 7; count of bases not matched to a gene: 10. The CDR3 length is 16 residues. CDR1 and CDR2 from the germline V gene are SGHDN and FVKESK.

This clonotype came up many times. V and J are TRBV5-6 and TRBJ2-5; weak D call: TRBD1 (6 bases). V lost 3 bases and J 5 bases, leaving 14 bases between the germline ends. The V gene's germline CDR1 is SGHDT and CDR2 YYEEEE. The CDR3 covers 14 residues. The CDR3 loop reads CASSWGQPGETQYF. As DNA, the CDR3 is TGTGCCAGCAGCTGGGGGCAGCCGGGGGAGACCCAGTACTTC.

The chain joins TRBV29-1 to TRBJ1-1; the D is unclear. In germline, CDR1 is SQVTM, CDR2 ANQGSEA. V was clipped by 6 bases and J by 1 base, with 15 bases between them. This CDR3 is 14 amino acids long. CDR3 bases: TGCAGCGTAGATGGGGTCACCCAGAACACTGAAGCTTTCTTT. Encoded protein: CSVDGVTQNTEAFF.

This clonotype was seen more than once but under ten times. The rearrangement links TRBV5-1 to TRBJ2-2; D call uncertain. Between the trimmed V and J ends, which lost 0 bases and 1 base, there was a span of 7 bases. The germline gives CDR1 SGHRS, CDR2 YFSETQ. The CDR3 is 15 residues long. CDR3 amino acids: CASSLAWGNTGELFF. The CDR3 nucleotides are TGCGCCAGCAGCTTGGCCTGGGGGAACACCGGGGAGCTGTTTTTT.

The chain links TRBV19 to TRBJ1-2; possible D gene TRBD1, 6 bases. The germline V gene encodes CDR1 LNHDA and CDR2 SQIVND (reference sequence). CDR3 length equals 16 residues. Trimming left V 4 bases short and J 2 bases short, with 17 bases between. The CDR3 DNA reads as TGTGCCAGTAGTACGCCGGGGGACATATTGAACTATGGCTACACCTTC. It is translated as CASSTPGDILNYGYTF.

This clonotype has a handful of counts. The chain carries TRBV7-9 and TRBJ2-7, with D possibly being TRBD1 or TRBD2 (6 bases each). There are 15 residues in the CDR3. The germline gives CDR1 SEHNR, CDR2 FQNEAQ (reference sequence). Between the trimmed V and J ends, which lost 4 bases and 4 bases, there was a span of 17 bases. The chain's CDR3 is CASSSGASTSYEQYF. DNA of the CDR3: TGTGCCAGCAGCTCGGGGGCCTCCACCTCGTACGAGCAGTACTTC.

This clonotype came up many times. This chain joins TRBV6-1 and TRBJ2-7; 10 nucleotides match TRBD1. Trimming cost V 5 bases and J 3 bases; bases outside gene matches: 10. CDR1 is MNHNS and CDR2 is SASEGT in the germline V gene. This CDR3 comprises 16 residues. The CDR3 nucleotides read TGTGCCAGCAGTACCCCCGGACAGGGGGTTTTCTACGAGCAGTACTTC. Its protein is CASSTPGQGVFYEQYF.

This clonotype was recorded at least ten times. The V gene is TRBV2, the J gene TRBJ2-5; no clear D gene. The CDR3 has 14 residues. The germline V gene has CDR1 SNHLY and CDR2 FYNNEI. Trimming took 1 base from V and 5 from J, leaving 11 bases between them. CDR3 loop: CASSEGLGFETQYF. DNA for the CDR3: TGTGCCAGCAGTGAAGGGCTAGGGTTCGAGACCCAGTACTTC.

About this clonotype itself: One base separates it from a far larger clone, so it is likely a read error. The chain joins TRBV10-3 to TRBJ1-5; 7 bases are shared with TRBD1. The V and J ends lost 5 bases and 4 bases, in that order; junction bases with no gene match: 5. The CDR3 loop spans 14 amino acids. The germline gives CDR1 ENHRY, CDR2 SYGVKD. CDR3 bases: TGTGCCATCAGTCTGACAGGGCGGAATCAGCCCCAGCATTTT. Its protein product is CAISLTGRNQPQHF.

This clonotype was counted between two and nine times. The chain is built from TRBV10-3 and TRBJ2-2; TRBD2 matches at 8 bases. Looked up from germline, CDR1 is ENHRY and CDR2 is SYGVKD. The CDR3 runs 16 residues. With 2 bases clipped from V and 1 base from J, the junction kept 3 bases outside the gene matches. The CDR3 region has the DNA TGTGCCATCAGTGAGGACGGGAGGGGGAACACCGGGGAGCTGTTTTTT. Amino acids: CAISEDGRGNTGELFF.

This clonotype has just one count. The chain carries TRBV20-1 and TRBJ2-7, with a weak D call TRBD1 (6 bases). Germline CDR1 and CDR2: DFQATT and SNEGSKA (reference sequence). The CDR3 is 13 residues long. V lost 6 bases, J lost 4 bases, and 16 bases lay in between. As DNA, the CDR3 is TGCAGTGCGGTAGACAGGTCTGGGTACGAGCAGTACTTC. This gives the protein CSAVDRSGYEQYF.

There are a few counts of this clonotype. CDR3 in DNA: TGCGCCAGCAGCTTGTACGTGGGTGGGTCAGGGGGAAGCGAGCAGTACTTC. Translating it yields CASSLYVGGSGGSEQYF. The chain has TRBV5-1 and TRBJ2-7, with 7 bases fitting TRBD1. V lost 1 base and J lost 6; bases outside the gene matches: 16. Germline assignment: CDR1 SGHRS and CDR2 YFSETQ. The CDR3 is made up of 17 amino acids.

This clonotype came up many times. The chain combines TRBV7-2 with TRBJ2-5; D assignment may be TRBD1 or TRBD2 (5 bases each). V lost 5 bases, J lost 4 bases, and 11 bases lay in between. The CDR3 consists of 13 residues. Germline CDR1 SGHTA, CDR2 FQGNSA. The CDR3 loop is CASSPGAGETQYF. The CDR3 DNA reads TGTGCCAGCAGCCCCGGGGCGGGAGAGACCCAGTACTTC.

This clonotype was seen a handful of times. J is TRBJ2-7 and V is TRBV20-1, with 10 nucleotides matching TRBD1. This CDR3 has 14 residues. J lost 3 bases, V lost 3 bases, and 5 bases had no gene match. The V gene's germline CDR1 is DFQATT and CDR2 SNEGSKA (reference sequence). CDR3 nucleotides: TGCAGTGCTAGCGAGGGGACAGGGGACTACGAGCAGTACTTC. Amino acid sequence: CSASEGTGDYEQYF.

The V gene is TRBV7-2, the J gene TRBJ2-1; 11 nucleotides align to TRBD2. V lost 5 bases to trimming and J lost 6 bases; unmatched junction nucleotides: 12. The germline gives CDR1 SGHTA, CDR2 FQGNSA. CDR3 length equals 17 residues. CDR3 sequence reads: CASSRLSGGDMGNEQFF. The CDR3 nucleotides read TGTGCCAGCAGCCGCCTTAGCGGGGGGGATATGGGCAATGAGCAGTTCTTC.

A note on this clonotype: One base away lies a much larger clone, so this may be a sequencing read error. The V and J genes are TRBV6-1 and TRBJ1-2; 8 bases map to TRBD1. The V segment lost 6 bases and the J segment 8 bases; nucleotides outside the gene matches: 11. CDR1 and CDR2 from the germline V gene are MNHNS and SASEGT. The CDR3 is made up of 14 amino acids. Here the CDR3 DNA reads TGTGCCAGCAGAGACAGGGGCCCCGCATGGGGCTACACCTTC. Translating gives CASRDRGPAWGYTF.